This is a list of T cell receptor beta chains from one sample in a study of blood T cell repertoires in COVID-19. Profiled with immunoSEQ multiplex PCR; TCRdb holds only in-frame clones, not every one. The sample consists of approximately 250,000 clones, 86% of them appearing once. The specimen was peripheral blood. The receptor set was obtained from a man aged 18 to 30 with active or convalescent COVID-19. Both conserved end residues are part of each CDR3. A D gene is named only where the DNA matches it firmly. Not all rows give a size; the values are once, few, many and, for expanded clones, a class.

D	size	V	J	DNA	CDR3
TRBD2	once	TRBV5-1	TRBJ2-1	TGCGCCAGCAGCTTGGCAGCGGGACTATACAATGAGCAGTTCTTC	CASSLAAGLYNEQFF
-	-	TRBV3-1/TRBV3-2	TRBJ2-7	TGTGCCAGCAGCCCGTCCCGGGACACATACGAGCAGTACTTC	CASSPSRDTYEQYF
-	-	TRBV11-3	TRBJ1-6	TGTGCCAGCAGCTTAGTAGAAAAAGATTCACCCCTCCACTTT	CASSLVEKDSPLHF
TRBD1	few	TRBV3-1/TRBV3-2	TRBJ2-1	TGTGCCAGCAGCCAAGGGAGGACAGGGGGGCAGTTCTTC	CASSQGRTGGQFF
-	-	TRBV6-5	TRBJ1-2	TGTGCCAGCAGTTACGGGCAGAACTATGGCTACACCTTC	CASSYGQNYGYTF
-	-	TRBV4-2	TRBJ2-3	TGTGCCAGCAGCCAATTAGGGGCGAATCTCATGGGGGATACGCAGTATTTT	CASSQLGANLMGDTQYF
TRBD2	-	TRBV30	TRBJ2-3	TGTGCCCATACCGGGACTAGCGGGGGCACAGATACGCAGTATTTT	CAHTGTSGGTDTQYF
-	-	TRBV28	TRBJ1-5	TGTGCCAGCAGTTTAAGCGGGGCCGTGGAGCCCCAGCATTTT	CASSLSGAVEPQHF
-	-	TRBV2	TRBJ1-4	TGTGCCAGCAGTGGACTGACAACTAATGAAAAACTGTTTTTT	CASSGLTTNEKLFF
TRBD1	many	TRBV2	TRBJ1-2	TGTGCCAGCAGTGAACCTCAGGGGGATGGCTACACCTTC	CASSEPQGDGYTF
-	once	TRBV11-2	TRBJ2-5	TGTGCCAGCAGTTGGGGCGGGACAGCCCAAGAGACCCAGTACTTC	CASSWGGTAQETQYF
-	-	TRBV24-1	TRBJ1-5	TGTGCCACCAGTGATCGGACAGCCTATAGCAATCAGCCCCAGCATTTT	CATSDRTAYSNQPQHF
TRBD2	-	TRBV10-3	TRBJ2-1	TGTGCCATCAGTGGCCCCCCGGATAGCGGGATTGATGAGCAGTTCTTC	CAISGPPDSGIDEQFF
-	-	TRBV9	TRBJ1-1	TGTGCCAGCAGCGCACAAGGGACACCCGAAGCTTTCTTT	CASSAQGTPEAFF
TRBD1	-	TRBV5-4	TRBJ1-1	TGTGCCAGCAGCCCAGGGGGTGAAGCTTTCTTT	CASSPGGEAFF
TRBD1	-	TRBV5-1	TRBJ1-1	TGCGCCAGCAGCTTGGGGGACAGTGAAGCTTTCTTT	CASSLGDSEAFF
-	-	TRBV2	TRBJ2-7	TGTGCCAGCAGGGACACGTATTCCTACGAGCAGTACTTC	CASRDTYSYEQYF
-	-	TRBV19	TRBJ1-5	TGTGCCAGTAGATCCGACGCGGGGGGCAATCAGCCCCAGCATTTT	CASRSDAGGNQPQHF
-	-	TRBV3-1/TRBV3-2	TRBJ1-1	TGTGCCAGCAGCCTTAGCCCTGCCTCGTACACTGAAGCTTTCTTT	CASSLSPASYTEAFF
-	-	TRBV30	TRBJ2-1	TGTGCCTGGAGGAGGTTTAGTCGGCTGGGTGAGCAGTTCTTC	CAWRRFSRLGEQFF
-	-	TRBV24-1	TRBJ1-1	TGTGCCACCACCCAGGGGCACGGTTTAAACACTGAAGCTTTCTTT	CATTQGHGLNTEAFF
-	-	TRBV24-1	TRBJ1-1	TGTGCCACCAGTGACCCGTTGAGGGCTAACACTGAAGCTTTCTTT	CATSDPLRANTEAFF
TRBD1	-	TRBV6-1	TRBJ1-3	TGTGCCAGCAGTGCCACGACAGGGGTGATCGTATTTGGAAACACCATATATTTT	CASSATTGVIVFGNTIYF
-	-	TRBV5-6	TRBJ1-3	TGTGCCAGCAGCTTGTTGTCCCACTCTGGAAACACCATATATTTT	CASSLLSHSGNTIYF
-	-	TRBV7-2	TRBJ2-3	TGTGCCAGCAGCTTCCTCGGACTGAGCACAGATACGCAGTATTTT	CASSFLGLSTDTQYF
-	-	TRBV7-3	TRBJ1-2	TGTGCCAGCAGCTTAACGGGCGCCAGTGGCCCGTATGGCTACACCTTC	CASSLTGASGPYGYTF
TRBD2	-	TRBV13	TRBJ2-7	TGTGCCAGCACCCCTAGCGGGAGAGAGTACGAGCAGTACTTC	CASTPSGREYEQYF
TRBD1	-	TRBV4-3	TRBJ1-5	TGCGCCAGCAGCCGTCGACAGGGGGTTAATCAGCCCCAGCATTTT	CASSRRQGVNQPQHF
-	-	TRBV6-1	TRBJ1-2	TGTGCCAGCAGTGAAGATAGATCAGGGTCCTATGGCTACACCTTC	CASSEDRSGSYGYTF
-	once	TRBV29-1	TRBJ2-4	TGCAGCGTTGCAGGGGTCGAAACCAAAAACATTCAGTACTTC	CSVAGVETKNIQYF
-	-	TRBV25-1	TRBJ1-6	TGTGCCAGCAGTGAAGGTTTAAGGGGTAATTCACCCCTCCACTTT	CASSEGLRGNSPLHF
-	-	TRBV29-1	TRBJ2-1	TGCAGCGTCCTGGGGCAGATCTCCTACAATGAGCAGTTCTTC	CSVLGQISYNEQFF